This TCR beta chain came from a study of a mutant IDH1 vaccine in newly diagnosed glioma. The wider study: Vaccination began 4-6 weeks post radiotherapy alone, or with temozolomide cycles. Most patients had received both radiotherapy and temozolomide, the prior options being radiotherapy, temozolomide, or both. General observations from the study: With respect to changes in top peripheral T cell clonotypes, pseudoprogression seemed unrelated.

In germline, CDR1 is SEHNR, CDR2 FQNEAQ (reference sequence). Trimming left V 1 base short and J 5 bases short, with 20 bases between. There are 17 residues in the CDR3. The time point is: week 23, last vaccination. It was 300 ug of mutant IDH1 20-mer peptide that made up each vaccine dose, given with topical imiquimod. The repertoire was sequenced with immunoSEQ multiplex PCR; TCRdb's copy has only in-frame clones and lacks some. The repertoire consists of about 44,000 clones, with about 91% occurring once and the leading ten covering around 3.9%. In regard to this clone: Its specificity is unknown.

The rearrangement uses TRBV7-9 and TRBJ1-1, with D maybe TRBD1 (5 bases). The clonotype was recovered from a man aged 45 to 65 with glioma. The specimen was PBMCs, collected from a glioma patient whose treatment included an IDH1 peptide vaccine. CDR3 bases: TGTGCCAGCAGCTTAGAGGGTTCGCGCAGGGATAGTACTGAAGCTTTCTTT. Residues: CASSLEGSRRDSTEAFF.